This record looks at one TCR beta chain sequence and its context. Antigen specificity is unknown. Assay: immunoSEQ multiplex PCR; the TCRdb copy retains only in-frame clones and omits some. The sample consists of fewer than 70,000 clones, 87% of them appearing once. Autoimmune disease history or systemic immunosuppression meant exclusion. These data come from a study of OX40 agonist ivuxolimab in advanced cancers. Across the study: Head and neck, renal cell, melanoma or hepatocellular carcinoma were the cancers that dose-escalation patients had. With a range of roughly 20 to 80, age averaged about 58 years, and more than 75% were male.

Study findings and constraints: The mean number of expanded clones was higher in CD8+ T cells than in CD4+.

This TCR derives from an adult with an advanced solid tumor such as melanoma, head and neck, liver or kidney cancer. Sequencing was performed on CD4+ or CD8+ T cells sorted from blood, taken in a trial of the OX40 agonist ivuxolimab.

The CDR3 loop is CASSLVPGGQASPLHF. DNA of the CDR3: TGTGCCAGCAGCTTGGTCCCCGGCGGCCAGGCTTCACCCCTCCACTTT. The chain couples TRBV5-6 to TRBJ1-6, with D unclear. The CDR3 has 16 amino acids. V lost 0 bases and J lost 9, with 16 bases in between. Germline V lookup: CDR1 SGHDT, CDR2 YYEEEE.